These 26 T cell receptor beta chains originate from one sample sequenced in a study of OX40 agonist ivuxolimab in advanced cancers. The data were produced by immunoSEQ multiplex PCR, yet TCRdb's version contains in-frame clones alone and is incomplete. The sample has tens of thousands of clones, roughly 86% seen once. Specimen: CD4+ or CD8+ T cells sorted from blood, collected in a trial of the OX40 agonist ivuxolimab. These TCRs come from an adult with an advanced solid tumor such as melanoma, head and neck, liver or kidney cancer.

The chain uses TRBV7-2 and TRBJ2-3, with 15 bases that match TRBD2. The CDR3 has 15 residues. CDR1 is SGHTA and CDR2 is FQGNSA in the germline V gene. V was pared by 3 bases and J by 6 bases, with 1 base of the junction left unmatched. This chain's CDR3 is CASSFGTSGGDTQYF. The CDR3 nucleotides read TGTGCCAGCAGCTTCGGGACTAGCGGGGGGGATACGCAGTATTTT.

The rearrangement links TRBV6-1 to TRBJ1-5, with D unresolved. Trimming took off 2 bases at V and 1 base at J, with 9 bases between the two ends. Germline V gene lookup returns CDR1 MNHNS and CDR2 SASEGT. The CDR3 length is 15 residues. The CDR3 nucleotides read TGTGCCAGCAGTGAAAGTGGTGGGAGCAATCAGCCCCAGCATTTT. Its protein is CASSESGGSNQPQHF.

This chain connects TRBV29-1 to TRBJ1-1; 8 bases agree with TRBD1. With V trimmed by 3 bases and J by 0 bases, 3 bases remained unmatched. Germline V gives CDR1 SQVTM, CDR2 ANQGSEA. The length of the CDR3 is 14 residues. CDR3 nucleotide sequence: TGCAGCGTTGACACAGGGGGAATGAACACTGAAGCTTTCTTT. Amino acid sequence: CSVDTGGMNTEAFF.

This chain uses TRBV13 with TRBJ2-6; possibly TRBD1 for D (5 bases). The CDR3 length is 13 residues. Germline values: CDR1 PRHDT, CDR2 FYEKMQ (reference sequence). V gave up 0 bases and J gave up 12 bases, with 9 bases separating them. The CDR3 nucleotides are TGTGCCAGCAGCTTAGGTCACGACAGCGTCCTGACTTTC. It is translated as CASSLGHDSVLTF.

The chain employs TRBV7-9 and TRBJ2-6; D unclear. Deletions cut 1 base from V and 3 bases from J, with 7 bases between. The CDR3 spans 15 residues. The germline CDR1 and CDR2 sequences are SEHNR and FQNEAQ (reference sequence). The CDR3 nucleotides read TGTGCCAGCAGCTTAGGAAGCTTTGGGGCCAACGTCCTGACTTTC. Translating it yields CASSLGSFGANVLTF.

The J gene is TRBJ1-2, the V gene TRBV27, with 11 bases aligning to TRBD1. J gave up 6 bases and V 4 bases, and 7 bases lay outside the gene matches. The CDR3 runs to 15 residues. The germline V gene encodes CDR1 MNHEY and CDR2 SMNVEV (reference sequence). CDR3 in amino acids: CASSSPDRGRHGYTF. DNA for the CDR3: TGTGCCAGCAGTTCCCCGGACAGGGGGCGGCATGGCTACACCTTC.

CDR3 nucleotides: TGCAGCGTTGCGACAGGGGATTATCAGCCCCAGCATTTT. Its protein is CSVATGDYQPQHF. The V gene is TRBV29-1, the J gene TRBJ1-5; TRBD1 matches 8 bases. CDR1 is SQVTM, CDR2 ANQGSEA, per germline. The CDR3 totals 13 residues. With 4 bases clipped from V and 5 bases from J, the junction kept 4 bases outside the gene matches.

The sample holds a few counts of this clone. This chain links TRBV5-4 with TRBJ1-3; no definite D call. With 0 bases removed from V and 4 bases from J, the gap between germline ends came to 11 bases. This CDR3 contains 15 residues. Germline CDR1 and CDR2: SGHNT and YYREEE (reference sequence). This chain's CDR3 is CASSLAGLGGNTIYF. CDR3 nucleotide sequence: TGTGCCAGCAGCTTGGCTGGGCTGGGCGGAAACACCATATATTTT.

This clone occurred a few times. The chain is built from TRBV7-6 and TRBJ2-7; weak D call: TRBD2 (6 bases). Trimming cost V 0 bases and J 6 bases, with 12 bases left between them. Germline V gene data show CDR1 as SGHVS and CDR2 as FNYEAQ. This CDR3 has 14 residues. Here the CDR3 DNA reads TGTGCCAGCAGCTTAGCACAGGTCGGGAGCGAGCAGTACTTC. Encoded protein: CASSLAQVGSEQYF.

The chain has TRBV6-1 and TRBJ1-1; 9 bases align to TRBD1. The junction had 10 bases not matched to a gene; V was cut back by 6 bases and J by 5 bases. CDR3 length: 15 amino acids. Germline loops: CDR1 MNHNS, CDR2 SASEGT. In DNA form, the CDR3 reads TGTGCCAGCAGAGAAATACAGGGGGCGCATACTGAAGCTTTCTTT. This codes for CASREIQGAHTEAFF.

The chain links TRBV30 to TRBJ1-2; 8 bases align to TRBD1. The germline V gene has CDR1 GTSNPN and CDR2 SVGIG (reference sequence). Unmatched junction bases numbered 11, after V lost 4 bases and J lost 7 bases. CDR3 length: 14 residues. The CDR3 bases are TGTGCCTGGATCCTCCCAGGGGGCTACGGTGGCTACACCTTC. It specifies CAWILPGGYGGYTF.

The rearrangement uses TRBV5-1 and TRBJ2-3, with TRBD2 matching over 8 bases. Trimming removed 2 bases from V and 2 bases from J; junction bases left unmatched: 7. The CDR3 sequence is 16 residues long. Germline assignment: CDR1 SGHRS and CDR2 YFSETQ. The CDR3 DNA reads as TGCGCCAGCAGCTTAGAGGTAGCGGGACCCACAGATACGCAGTATTTT. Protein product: CASSLEVAGPTDTQYF.

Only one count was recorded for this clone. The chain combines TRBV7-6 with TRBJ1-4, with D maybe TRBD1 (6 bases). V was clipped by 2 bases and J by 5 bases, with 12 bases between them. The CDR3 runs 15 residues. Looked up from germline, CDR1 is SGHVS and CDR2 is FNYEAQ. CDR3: CASSLSTGKNEKLFF. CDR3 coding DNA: TGTGCCAGCAGCTTATCGACAGGAAAAAATGAAAAACTGTTTTTT.

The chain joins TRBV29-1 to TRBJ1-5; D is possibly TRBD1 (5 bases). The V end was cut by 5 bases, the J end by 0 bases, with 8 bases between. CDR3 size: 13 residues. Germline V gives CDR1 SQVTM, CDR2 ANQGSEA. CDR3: CSVRTSSNQPQHF. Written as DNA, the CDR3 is TGCAGCGTTAGGACATCTAGCAATCAGCCCCAGCATTTT.

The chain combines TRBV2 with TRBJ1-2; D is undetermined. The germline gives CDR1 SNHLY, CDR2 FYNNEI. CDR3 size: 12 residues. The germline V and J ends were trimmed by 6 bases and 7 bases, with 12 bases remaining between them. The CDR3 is CASSPVFGGYTF. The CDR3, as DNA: TGTGCCAGCAGCCCAGTGTTTGGTGGCTACACCTTC.

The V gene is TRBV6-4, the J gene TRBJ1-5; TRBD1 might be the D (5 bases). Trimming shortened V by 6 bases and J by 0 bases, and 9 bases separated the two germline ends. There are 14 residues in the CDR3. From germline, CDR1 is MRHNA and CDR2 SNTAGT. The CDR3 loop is CASRQEHSNQPQHF. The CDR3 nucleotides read TGTGCCAGCAGACAGGAGCATAGCAATCAGCCCCAGCATTTT.

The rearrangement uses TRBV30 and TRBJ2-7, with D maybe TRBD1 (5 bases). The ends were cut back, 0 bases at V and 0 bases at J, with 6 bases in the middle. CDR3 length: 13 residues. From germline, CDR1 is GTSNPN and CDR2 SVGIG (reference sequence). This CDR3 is CAWSVRGSYEQYF. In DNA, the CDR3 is TGTGCCTGGAGTGTTAGGGGCTCCTACGAGCAGTACTTC.

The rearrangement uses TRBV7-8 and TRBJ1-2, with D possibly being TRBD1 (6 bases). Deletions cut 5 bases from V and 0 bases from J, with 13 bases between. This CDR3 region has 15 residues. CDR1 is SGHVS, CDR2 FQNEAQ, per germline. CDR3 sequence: CASSRTGSANYGYTF. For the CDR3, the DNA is TGTGCCAGCAGCCGTACAGGGTCAGCTAACTATGGCTACACCTTC.

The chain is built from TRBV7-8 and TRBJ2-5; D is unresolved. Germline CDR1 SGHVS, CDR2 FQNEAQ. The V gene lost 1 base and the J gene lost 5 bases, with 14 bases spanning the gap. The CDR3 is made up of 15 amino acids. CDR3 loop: CASSLGVGIGETQYF. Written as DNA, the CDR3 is TGTGCCAGCAGCTTAGGAGTAGGGATCGGGGAGACCCAGTACTTC.

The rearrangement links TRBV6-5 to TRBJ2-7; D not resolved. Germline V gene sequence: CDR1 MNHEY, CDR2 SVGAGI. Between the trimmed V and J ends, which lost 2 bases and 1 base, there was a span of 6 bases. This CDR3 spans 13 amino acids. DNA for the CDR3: TGTGCCAGCAGTTACAGTGCTTCCTACGAGCAGTACTTC. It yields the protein CASSYSASYEQYF.

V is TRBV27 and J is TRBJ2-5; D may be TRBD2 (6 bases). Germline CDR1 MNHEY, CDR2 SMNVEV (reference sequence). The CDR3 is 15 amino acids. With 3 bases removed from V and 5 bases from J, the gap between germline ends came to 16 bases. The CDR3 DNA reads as TGTGCCAGCAGTTTTCGGGCCCTAGGGAGGGAGACCCAGTACTTC. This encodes CASSFRALGRETQYF.

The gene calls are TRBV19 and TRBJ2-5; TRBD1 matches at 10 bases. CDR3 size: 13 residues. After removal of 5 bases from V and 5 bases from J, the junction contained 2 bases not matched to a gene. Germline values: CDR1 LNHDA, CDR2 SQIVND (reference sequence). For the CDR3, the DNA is TGTGCCAGTAGTGGGACAGGGGCCGAGACCCAGTACTTC. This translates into CASSGTGAETQYF.

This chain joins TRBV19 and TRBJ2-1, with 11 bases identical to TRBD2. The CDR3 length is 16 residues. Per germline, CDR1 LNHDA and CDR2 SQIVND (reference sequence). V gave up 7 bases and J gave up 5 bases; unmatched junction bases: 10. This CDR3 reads CASTPPISGRDNEQFF. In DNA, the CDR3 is TGTGCCAGTACCCCACCTATTAGCGGGAGGGACAATGAGCAGTTCTTC.

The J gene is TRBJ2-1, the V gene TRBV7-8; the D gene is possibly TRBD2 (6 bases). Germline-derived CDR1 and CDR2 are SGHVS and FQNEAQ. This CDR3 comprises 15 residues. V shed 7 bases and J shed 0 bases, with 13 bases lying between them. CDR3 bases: TGTGCCAGCATGCTTAGCGGTAGCTCCTACAATGAGCAGTTCTTC. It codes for CASMLSGSSYNEQFF.

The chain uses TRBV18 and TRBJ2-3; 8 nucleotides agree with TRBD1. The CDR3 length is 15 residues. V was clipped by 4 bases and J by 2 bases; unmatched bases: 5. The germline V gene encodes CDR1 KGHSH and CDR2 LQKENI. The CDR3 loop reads CASSRGQGATDTQYF. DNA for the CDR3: TGTGCCAGCTCACGAGGACAGGGCGCCACAGATACGCAGTATTTT.

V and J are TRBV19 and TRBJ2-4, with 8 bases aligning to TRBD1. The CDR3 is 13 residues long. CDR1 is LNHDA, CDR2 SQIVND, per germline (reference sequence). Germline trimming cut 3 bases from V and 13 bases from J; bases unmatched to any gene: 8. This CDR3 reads CASSIAVRQGQYF. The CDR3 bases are TGTGCCAGTAGTATCGCTGTTAGACAGGGGCAGTACTTC.